The 26 T cell receptor beta chains below come from one sample, sequenced in a study of regulatory T cells in long-lasting Graves disease. For TCR beta, libraries came from iRepertoire HTBI primers and Arm-PCR of CDR3 regions. TCRdb analysed the multiplex PCR reads with MiXCR anew, one entry per CDR3 protein. The sample lists some 340,000 distinct CDR3 sequences; around 11% were seen once. Described time point: newly diagnosed GD, antithyroid drugs for less than 3 months. RNA from PBMCs was the source of the TCR library. Another study also made use of these data, one on T cells in Graves' hyperthyroidism and ophthalmopathy.

This specimen was peripheral blood mononuclear cells (PBMCs), taken at new diagnosis, from a patient treated with antithyroid drugs. All receptors derive from a woman aged 18 to 35 with Graves disease.

This clonotype was seen repeatedly, ten times or more. The chain is built from TRBV12-3 or TRBV12-4 and TRBJ1-4; the match to TRBD1 covers 9 bases. V trimming: 3 bases; J trimming: 6 bases; junction bases outside the gene matches: 11. The CDR3 is 17 amino acids. CDR3 sequence: CASSLPPPGQGHEKLFF. For the CDR3, the DNA is TGTGCCAGCAGTTTGCCCCCACCGGGACAGGGTCATGAAAAACTGTTTTTT.

This clonotype has at least ten counts. This rearrangement joins TRBV20-1 to TRBJ2-1; 7 bases line up with TRBD2. Germline assignment: CDR1 DFQATT and CDR2 SNEGSKA (reference sequence). The CDR3 is made up of 16 amino acids. J was trimmed by 1 base and V by 5 bases; bases with no gene match: 11. For the CDR3, the DNA is TGCAGTGCTCGAACGAGTGGGGGGGTTTCCTACAATGAGCAGTTCTTC. Its translation: CSARTSGGVSYNEQFF.

This clonotype occurred a few times. The chain joins TRBV9 to TRBJ1-2, with TRBD1 as a possible D gene (5 bases). Germline V lookup: CDR1 SGDLS, CDR2 YYNGEE. This CDR3 has 12 residues. V lost 4 bases to trimming and J lost 8 bases, with 12 bases between them. CDR3 coding DNA: TGTGCCAGCAGCACGGGGACTCGGGGCTACACCTTC. Protein sequence: CASSTGTRGYTF.

V and J are TRBV9 and TRBJ1-3, with D hard to call. This CDR3 region has 13 residues. V was shortened by 0 bases and J by 3 bases, with 4 bases between the two germline ends. From germline, CDR1 is SGDLS and CDR2 YYNGEE. For the CDR3, the DNA is TGTGCCAGCAGCGTAGAAGGTGGAAACACCATATATTTT. As protein: CASSVEGGNTIYF.

This clonotype was observed many times. V usage is TRBV11-2 and J usage is TRBJ1-1, with D unclear. Per germline, CDR1 SGHAT and CDR2 FQNNGV. Between the trimmed V and J ends, which lost 5 bases and 2 bases, there was a span of 12 bases. This CDR3 has 14 residues. For the CDR3, the DNA is TGTGCCAGCAGCCCCACGCCGTTCAACACTGAAGCTTTCTTT. Residues: CASSPTPFNTEAFF.

The chain links TRBV20-1 to TRBJ2-1, with D uncertain. CDR3 size: 13 residues. The V gene lost 3 bases and the J gene lost 0 bases, with 6 bases spanning the gap. The germline V gene encodes CDR1 DFQATT and CDR2 SNEGSKA (reference sequence). Here the CDR3 DNA reads TGCAGTGCTAGGTCGGGCTCCTACAATGAGCAGTTCTTC. It yields the protein CSARSGSYNEQFF.

This clonotype was observed at least ten times. This rearrangement joins TRBV20-1 to TRBJ2-4; no firm D call. The CDR3 contains 11 residues. Germline V lookup: CDR1 DFQATT, CDR2 SNEGSKA (reference sequence). Trimming took 4 bases from V and 9 from J, leaving 10 bases between them. The CDR3 nucleotides are TGCAGTGCTAACGTCCGAGCCATTCAGTACTTC. It translates to CSANVRAIQYF.

This clonotype was observed at least ten times. The chain has TRBV28 and TRBJ2-6, with 7 nucleotides matching TRBD1. V gave up 4 bases and J gave up 3 bases; unmatched junction bases: 6. The CDR3 spans 16 residues. CDR1 is MDHEN, CDR2 SYDVKM, per germline. The CDR3 region is CASSSDRSVGANVLTF. The CDR3, as DNA: TGTGCCAGCAGTTCGGACAGGTCGGTTGGGGCCAACGTCCTGACTTTC.

This clonotype came up many times. The J gene is TRBJ1-5, the V gene TRBV6-2 or TRBV6-3; possible D gene TRBD1, 6 bases. The V and J ends lost 5 bases and 6 bases respectively, with 11 bases between them. Germline loops: CDR1 MNHEY, CDR2 SVGEGT. There are 13 residues in the CDR3. This CDR3 is CASSLGGLQPQHF. The CDR3 DNA sequence: TGTGCCAGCAGTCTTGGGGGGCTTCAGCCCCAGCATTTT.

A remark on this clonotype: A far larger clone is just one base off, so this is likely a read error. Since the CDR3 does not end with the conserved phenylalanine or tryptophan, this likely comes from a read error. This chain connects TRBV6-2 or TRBV6-3 to TRBJ2-1; maybe TRBD1 (7 bases). CDR3 length equals 15 residues. V lost 5 bases, J lost 11 bases, and 22 bases lay in between. Germline CDR1 is MNHEY and CDR2 is SVGEGT. CDR3: CASSPRGGTVKKQFL. CDR3 DNA: TGTGCCAGCAGTCCCCGAGGGGGGACAGTCAAGAAGCAGTTCCTC.

In this sample, this clonotype turned up many times. The V and J genes are TRBV7-6 and TRBJ2-5, with D perhaps TRBD1 (5 bases). Germline V CDR1 and CDR2: SGHVS, FNYEAQ. The CDR3 is 16 residues long. With 2 bases removed from V and 0 bases from J, the gap between germline ends came to 13 bases. The DNA for the CDR3 is TGTGCCAGCAGCTTAATCTGGGGCCTAAACCAAGAGACCCAGTACTTC. Translation gives CASSLIWGLNQETQYF.

This clonotype has a handful of counts. The chain is built from TRBV5-1 and TRBJ1-4; perhaps TRBD1 as D (5 bases). V was shortened by 0 bases and J by 7 bases, with 13 bases between the two germline ends. The CDR3 runs 15 residues. The germline CDR1 and CDR2 sequences are SGHRS and YFSETQ. For the CDR3, the DNA is TGCGCCAGCAGCTTGGCCGTTGGGGCTGGTGAAAAACTGTTTTTT. It codes for CASSLAVGAGEKLFF.

This clonotype came up many times. The rearrangement joins TRBV28 to TRBJ2-5; 7 positions agree with TRBD1. This CDR3 is built from 14 residues. Germline V gives CDR1 MDHEN, CDR2 SYDVKM. V lost 5 bases and J lost 9; bases outside the gene matches: 12. This CDR3 reads CASSNRDRNGAQYF. The CDR3, as DNA: TGTGCCAGCAGTAACCGGGACAGAAATGGGGCCCAGTACTTC.

Of note for this clonotype: A much larger clone sits a single nucleotide away, making a read error possible. This chain uses TRBV6-1 with TRBJ2-2; no clear D. Germline V gene lookup returns CDR1 MNHNS and CDR2 SASEGT. V shed 6 bases and J shed 0 bases, with 5 bases lying between them. The CDR3 has 13 residues. The CDR3 region is CASRTTNTGELFF. CDR3 nucleotides: TGTGCCAGCAGAACCACGAACACCGGGGAGCTGTTTTTT.

This clonotype was seen at least ten times. The chain links TRBV3-1 to TRBJ2-6, with D tentatively TRBD2 (5 bases). CDR3 length: 17 amino acids. V shed 0 bases and J shed 4 bases, with 13 bases lying between them. The V gene's germline CDR1 is LGHDT and CDR2 YNNKEL (reference sequence). This CDR3 is CASSQDSEVGGANVLTF. CDR3 in DNA: TGTGCCAGCAGCCAAGATTCGGAGGTAGGAGGGGCCAACGTCCTGACTTTC.

The table lists this clonotype with many counts. The genes are TRBV12-3 or TRBV12-4 and TRBJ1-2; D remains ambiguous. Trimming left V 2 bases short and J 8 bases short, with 6 bases between. This CDR3 comprises 11 residues. The CDR3 sequence: CASSLNIGYTF. CDR3 nucleotide sequence: TGTGCCAGCAGTTTAAATATCGGCTACACCTTC.

The sample holds many counts of this clonotype. The gene calls are TRBV7-8 and TRBJ1-3; TRBD1 aligns across 8 bases. CDR3 length: 14 residues. The V and J ends lost 6 bases and 4 bases, in that order; junction bases with no gene match: 5. Per the germline V gene, CDR1 is SGHVS and CDR2 is FQNEAQ. The CDR3 here is CASRLGQGGNTIYF. The CDR3 DNA is TGTGCCAGCAGGCTCGGACAGGGAGGAAACACCATATATTTT.

This clonotype was recorded at least ten times. V usage is TRBV18 and J usage is TRBJ1-1; D might be TRBD1 (5 bases). CDR3 length: 15 residues. CDR1 and CDR2 from the germline V gene are KGHSH and LQKENI. The germline V and J ends were trimmed by 3 bases and 0 bases, with 11 bases remaining between them. CDR3 sequence: CASSPWGPLNTEAFF. The CDR3 region has the DNA TGTGCCAGCTCACCCTGGGGACCCTTGAACACTGAAGCTTTCTTT.

This clonotype has a count of ten or more. This chain joins TRBV7-9 and TRBJ2-2, with 7 nucleotides matching TRBD1. CDR1 and CDR2 from the germline V gene are SEHNR and FQNEAQ (reference sequence). The CDR3 runs 15 residues. V trimming: 4 bases; J trimming: 5 bases; junction bases outside the gene matches: 7. The CDR3 region has the DNA TGTGCCAGCAGCTCCGGACAGGTCTCTACCGGGGAGCTGTTTTTT. This sequence encodes CASSSGQVSTGELFF.

This clonotype was seen a few times. V and J are TRBV20-1 and TRBJ2-1, with D perhaps TRBD2 (6 bases). The CDR3 covers 14 residues. Germline CDR1 is DFQATT and CDR2 is SNEGSKA (reference sequence). The CDR3 DNA follows: TGCAGCACCAGTCAGGGACTCGGTTACAATGAGCAGTTCTTC. Protein: CSTSQGLGYNEQFF.

This clonotype has at least ten counts. The chain uses TRBV20-1 and TRBJ2-3, with TRBD2 matching 11 bases. This CDR3 comprises 16 residues. Germline-derived CDR1 and CDR2 are DFQATT and SNEGSKA (reference sequence). The CDR3 DNA follows: TGCAGGCAGGGGCTAGCGGGAGGTCAGAGCACAGATACGCAGTATTTT. Residues: CRQGLAGGQSTDTQYF.

This clonotype has a count of ten or more. V and J are TRBV6-2 or TRBV6-3 and TRBJ2-4; D is possibly TRBD2 (5 bases). Trimming removed 6 bases from V and 1 base from J, with 10 bases in between. This CDR3 spans 14 amino acids. The V gene's germline CDR1 is MNHEY and CDR2 SVGEGT. CDR3 nucleotide sequence: TGTGCCAGCAGCCCGTCGGGGGCCAAAAACATTCAGTACTTC. This sequence encodes CASSPSGAKNIQYF.

This clonotype turned up a few times. The chain joins TRBV20-1 to TRBJ2-5; D gene ambiguous. There are 12 residues in the CDR3. Trimming took 3 bases from V and 0 from J, leaving 5 bases between them. Germline CDR1 reads DFQATT; CDR2 reads SNEGSKA (reference sequence). CDR3 amino acids: CSASGHQETQYF. The DNA of the CDR3 is TGCAGTGCTAGCGGACACCAAGAGACCCAGTACTTC.

This clonotype was recorded at least ten times. CDR3 bases: TGTGCCAGCAGCTGGACAGGGGTTTCACCCCTCCACTTT. It translates to CASSWTGVSPLHF. The genes are TRBV6-2 or TRBV6-3 and TRBJ1-6; 9 bases fit TRBD1. Germline trimming cut 6 bases from V and 9 bases from J; bases unmatched to any gene: 3. Germline V gene data show CDR1 as MNHEY and CDR2 as SVGEGT. The length of the CDR3 is 13 residues.

The table lists this clonotype with a few counts. The chain links TRBV29-1 to TRBJ2-4; 8 nucleotides align to TRBD1. The junction had 8 bases not matched to a gene; V was cut back by 5 bases and J by 8 bases. The length of the CDR3 is 13 residues. In germline, CDR1 is SQVTM, CDR2 ANQGSEA. Here the CDR3 reads CSVRFGQGYIQYF. In DNA, the CDR3 is TGCAGCGTTCGTTTCGGACAGGGTTACATTCAGTACTTC.

This clonotype was found many times. V gene TRBV6-1 combines with J gene TRBJ2-7; D possibly uses TRBD1 or TRBD2 (5 bases each). Germline-derived CDR1 and CDR2 are MNHNS and SASEGT. The CDR3 is 11 amino acids. Trimming took off 5 bases at V and 7 bases at J, with 9 bases between the two ends. CDR3 protein: CASSQGPEQYV. The CDR3 DNA reads TGTGCCAGCAGTCAGGGACCGGAGCAGTACGTC.